The 22 T cell receptor beta chains below were found in one sample sequenced in a study of response to subunit inactivated influenza vaccine. From the RT-PCR reads, TCRdb called clonotypes with MiXCR, one entry per CDR3 protein. The repertoire consists of roughly 150,000 distinct CDR3 sequences, with 11% occurring once and the leading ten covering around an eighth. Sequenced material: non-naive T cells sorted from PBMCs, taken 45 days after vaccination. These receptors all come from a middle-aged man who received an inactivated influenza vaccine.

The chain joins TRBV29-1 to TRBJ1-5, with 7 bases aligning to TRBD1. The ends lost 4 bases at V and 4 bases at J; junction bases unmatched: 4. The length of the CDR3 is 13 residues. Germline V gene lookup returns CDR1 SQVTM and CDR2 ANQGSEA. The CDR3 DNA is TGCAGCGTTGCACAGGGGCTAAATCAGCCCCAGCATTTT. Translation gives CSVAQGLNQPQHF.

This clonotype was recorded a few times. V usage is TRBV12-3 or TRBV12-4 and J usage is TRBJ2-1, with TRBD2 as a possible D gene (7 bases). The CDR3 consists of 14 residues. V was shortened by 0 bases and J by 9 bases, with 12 bases between the two germline ends. This CDR3 reads CASSLAGGQGEQFF. The CDR3 coding sequence is TGTGCCAGCAGTTTAGCGGGGGGGCAGGGTGAGCAGTTCTTC.

This clonotype was counted a few times. The chain uses TRBV18 and TRBJ2-2; D is undetermined. Trimming pared 6 bases from V and 0 bases from J, leaving 5 bases between. The CDR3 length is 13 residues. Looked up from germline, CDR1 is KGHSH and CDR2 is LQKENI. The CDR3 region has the DNA TGTGCCAGCTCCGTAGCGAACACCGGGGAGCTGTTTTTT. Protein: CASSVANTGELFF.

This clonotype was seen at least ten times. V gene TRBV12-3 or TRBV12-4 combines with J gene TRBJ1-2, with 7 bases aligning to TRBD1. The CDR3 is 14 residues long. Trimming at V came to 6 bases and at J to 4 bases, leaving 8 bases not matched to a gene. CDR3 residues: CASRQDRSIYGYTF. The CDR3 DNA is TGTGCCAGCAGACAGGACAGGAGTATCTATGGCTACACCTTC.

This clonotype was detected many times. The DNA of the CDR3 is TGTGCCAGCAGTGAAGGGACAGGGCGGCAGCCCCAGCATTTT. Amino acid sequence: CASSEGTGRQPQHF. The chain is built from TRBV6-1 and TRBJ1-5, with 8 bases identical to TRBD1. Trimming removed 1 base from V and 7 bases from J; junction bases left unmatched: 3. Germline V CDR1 and CDR2: MNHNS, SASEGT. There are 14 residues in the CDR3.

This chain links TRBV14 with TRBJ1-1; the D gene is possibly TRBD1 (5 bases). CDR3 length equals 14 residues. CDR1 and CDR2 from the germline V gene are SGHDN and FVKESK. Between the trimmed V and J ends, which lost 3 bases and 1 base, there was a span of 9 bases. DNA for the CDR3: TGTGCCAGCAGCCACCAGGGCTGGAACACTGAAGCTTTCTTT. Translation gives CASSHQGWNTEAFF.

The CDR3 nucleotides are TGCGCCAGTAGGGGACTAGTCATAGGAGAGACCCAGTACTTC. It encodes CASRGLVIGETQYF. The chain employs TRBV5-1 and TRBJ2-5, with 8 positions matching TRBD2. V dropped 8 bases and J dropped 4; count of bases not matched to a gene: 10. CDR1 and CDR2 from the germline V gene are SGHRS and YFSETQ. This CDR3 region has 14 residues.

This clonotype was counted many times. V gene TRBV12-3 or TRBV12-4 combines with J gene TRBJ1-2; D not resolved. This CDR3 is 13 amino acids long. V was trimmed by 5 bases and J by 8 bases, leaving 15 bases between them. The chain's CDR3 is CASSPGFQRGYTF. The CDR3 region has the DNA TGTGCCAGCAGTCCCGGATTTCAACGGGGCTACACCTTC.

Here the CDR3 DNA reads TGCAGCGTTGATAAGCGGGGGGGCGGGAATACGCAGTATTTT. It yields the protein CSVDKRGGGNTQYF. The V gene is TRBV29-1, the J gene TRBJ2-3, with 10 bases fitting TRBD2. Germline lookup yields CDR1 SQVTM and CDR2 ANQGSEA. V was pared by 3 bases and J by 7 bases, with 7 bases of the junction left unmatched. The CDR3 extends over 14 amino acids.

The chain couples TRBV2 to TRBJ2-7; D not certain. This CDR3 spans 11 amino acids. Between the trimmed V and J ends, which lost 6 bases and 3 bases, there was a span of 6 bases. Germline V gene sequence: CDR1 SNHLY, CDR2 FYNNEI. The CDR3 DNA is TGTGCCAGCAGAGCGAACTACGAGCAGTACTTC. Translating it yields CASRANYEQYF.

This chain joins TRBV7-2 and TRBJ1-1; D is perhaps TRBD1 (6 bases). CDR1 and CDR2 (germline): SGHTA, FQGNSA. CDR3 length: 14 residues. V lost 5 bases and J lost 4, with 14 bases in between. The CDR3 sequence is CASSLRGGATEAFF. The CDR3 region has the DNA TGTGCCAGCAGCCTAAGGGGGGGGGCCACTGAAGCTTTCTTT.

In its sample, this clonotype was seen once. This sequence joins TRBV5-6 and TRBJ2-1, with 14 bases fitting TRBD2. CDR1 SGHDT and CDR2 YYEEEE come from the germline V gene. Germline trimming cut 5 bases from V and 9 bases from J; bases unmatched to any gene: 4. The CDR3 consists of 14 residues. CDR3 DNA: TGTGCCAGCAGGACTAGCGGGGGGGCAGGTGAGCAGTTCTTC. This codes for CASRTSGGAGEQFF. The variable domain in full, completed from reference TRBV5-6 and TRBJ2-1, reads DAGVTQSPTHLIKTRGQQVTLRCSPKSGHDTVSWYQQALGQGPQFIFQYYEEEERQRGNFPDRFSGHQFPNYSSELNVNALLLGDSALYLCASRTSGGAGEQFFGPGTRLTVL.

Written as DNA, the CDR3 is TGTGCCAGCAGTTACTCGTTCAGACAGGGGATTACGGGGGCCAACGTCCTGACTTTC. Protein: CASSYSFRQGITGANVLTF. The J gene is TRBJ2-6, the V gene TRBV6-5; 8 bases map to TRBD1. The CDR3 has 19 residues. Trimming at V came to 0 bases and at J to 4 bases, leaving 11 bases not matched to a gene. CDR1 is MNHEY and CDR2 is SVGAGI in the germline V gene.

This rearrangement joins TRBV3-1 to TRBJ1-2; D remains unclear. The length of the CDR3 is 12 residues. The germline V gene encodes CDR1 LGHDT and CDR2 YNNKEL (reference sequence). Trimming shortened V by 5 bases and J by 2 bases, and 6 bases separated the two germline ends. CDR3 amino acids: CASSSLNYGYTF. As DNA, the CDR3 is TGTGCCAGCAGCTCGTTAAACTATGGCTACACCTTC. Full variable domain (outside the CDR3, taken from reference TRBV3-1 and TRBJ1-2): DTAVSQTPKYLVTQMGNDKSIKCEQNLGHDTMYWYKQDSKKFLKIMFSYNNKELIINETVPNRFSPKSPDKAHLNLHINSLELGDSAVYFCASSSLNYGYTFGSGTRLTVV.

The chain has TRBV13 and TRBJ2-7; the D is unclear. CDR1 is PRHDT, CDR2 FYEKMQ, per germline (reference sequence). With 2 bases removed from V and 7 bases from J, the gap between germline ends came to 12 bases. The CDR3 is 13 residues long. CDR3 bases: TGTGCCAGCAGCTTAATCCAGCTACGGGAGCAGTACTTC. Translated: CASSLIQLREQYF.

The CDR3 loop is CASSSRYESGPQHF. CDR3 DNA sequence: TGTGCCAGCAGCTCACGGTACGAATCAGGGCCCCAGCATTTT. J is TRBJ1-5 and V is TRBV5-5; D call uncertain. The germline CDR1 and CDR2 sequences are SGHKS and YYEKEE (reference sequence). The CDR3 runs to 14 residues. The V gene lost 3 bases and the J gene lost 9 bases, with 16 bases spanning the gap.

This clonotype was found a few times. The J gene is TRBJ1-5, the V gene TRBV12-3 or TRBV12-4; D might be TRBD1 (6 bases). The CDR3 has 16 amino acids. Trimming removed 4 bases from V and 1 base from J, with 14 bases in between. The CDR3: CASSSTGWWSNQPQHF. The CDR3 DNA follows: TGTGCCAGCAGTTCCACAGGGTGGTGGAGCAATCAGCCCCAGCATTTT.

J is TRBJ2-1 and V is TRBV7-6; D is possibly TRBD1 or TRBD2 (6 bases each). CDR1 is SGHVS, CDR2 FNYEAQ, per germline. Trimming stripped 5 bases from V and 0 bases from J, with 11 bases between. The CDR3 runs to 15 residues. In DNA, the CDR3 is TGTGCCAGCAGCAAAAGGGGGGACTCCTACAATGAGCAGTTCTTC. Translation: CASSKRGDSYNEQFF.

The chain recombines TRBV5-8 with TRBJ1-6, with 8 bases fitting TRBD1. V was pared by 3 bases and J by 7 bases, with 9 bases of the junction left unmatched. The CDR3 has 16 amino acids. The germline gives CDR1 SGHTS, CDR2 YDEGEE. The CDR3 protein is CASSYRTGSGNSPLHF. The DNA for the CDR3 is TGTGCCAGCAGCTACCGGACAGGGTCTGGAAATTCACCCCTCCACTTT.

The rearrangement uses TRBV29-1 and TRBJ1-2; D is possibly TRBD1 (5 bases). The CDR3 extends over 13 amino acids. CDR1 is SQVTM and CDR2 is ANQGSEA in the germline V gene. V was trimmed by 6 bases and J by 2 bases, leaving 13 bases between them. In DNA form, the CDR3 reads TGCAGCGTCCCCGGGACTGCCAACTATGGCTACACCTTC. Its translation is CSVPGTANYGYTF.

This clonotype was seen more than once but under ten times. The chain is built from TRBV9 and TRBJ2-7; 7 nucleotides match TRBD2. Germline V gives CDR1 SGDLS, CDR2 YYNGEE. V lost 4 bases to trimming and J lost 2 bases; unmatched junction nucleotides: 6. The CDR3 sequence is 14 residues long. Here the CDR3 DNA reads TGTGCCAGCAGCCCTTGGACTAGTCCCTACGAGCAGTACTTC. Its protein product is CASSPWTSPYEQYF.

The chain has TRBV20-1 and TRBJ2-4; TRBD2 aligns across 12 bases. CDR3 length: 17 residues. The J segment lost 1 base and the V segment lost 3 bases, leaving 7 bases of the junction unmatched. Germline values: CDR1 DFQATT, CDR2 SNEGSKA (reference sequence). DNA for the CDR3: TGCAGTGCTAGCCCTAGCGGGAGGGTATATGCCAAAAACATTCAGTACTTC. It codes for CSASPSGRVYAKNIQYF.